Listed below are T cell receptor beta chains from one sample, sequenced in a study of Graves' ophthalmopathy and Graves' hyperthyroidism. MiXCR, run by TCRdb on the multiplex PCR reads, gives a single entry per CDR3 protein. The sample lists approximately 540,000 distinct CDR3 sequences, approximately 37% seen once, with 4% to 5% in the top ten. The sample taken for sequencing was peripheral blood or thyroid tissue (not recorded which). Source of these receptors: an adult man with Graves' hyperthyroidism. Each CDR3 is given without its conserved first and last residue. The order of the fields is V gene, CDR3 length, CDR3 protein.

V: TRBV5-1
length: 12
CDR3: ASRAGSMNTEAF

V: TRBV12-3/TRBV12-4
length: 12
CDR3: ASSFFGVSYEQY

V: TRBV5-4
length: 14
CDR3: ASSWRSGQGGETQY

V: TRBV5-1
length: 12
CDR3: ASRRTGQYNEQF

V: TRBV6-5
length: 12
CDR3: ASSPTGLGYGYT

V: TRBV30
length: 11
CDR3: AWGRQGNTEAF

V: TRBV12-5
length: 9
CDR3: ASGLEETQY

V: TRBV11-2
length: 13
CDR3: ASSSPRSPRDGYT

V: TRBV7-9
length: 15
CDR3: ASSLLQGRPLTDTQY

V: TRBV15
length: 14
CDR3: ATSSQGQGGVTEAF

V: TRBV19
length: 9
CDR3: AWGGSYEQY

V: TRBV11-3
length: 12
CDR3: ASRPTGAGSPLH

V: TRBV20-1
length: 11
CDR3: SAPDPGTDTQY

V: TRBV11-1
length: 13
CDR3: ASSRRAVGGNTIY

V: TRBV11-2
length: 14
CDR3: ASSWTGTGDQETQY

V: TRBV6-5
length: 14
CDR3: ASRNRAAAGNQPQH

V: TRBV25-1
length: 10
CDR3: ASSEGGEPQH

V: TRBV9
length: 12
CDR3: ASSVAPGNTEAF

V: TRBV5-1
length: 12
CDR3: ASRTGDTNYGYT

V: TRBV7-9
length: 12
CDR3: ASSLPTRASEAF

V: TRBV7-8
length: 13
CDR3: ASSQQGKVGNTIY

V: TRBV6-1
length: 13
CDR3: ASSDQGAGSETQY

V: TRBV7-8
length: 14
CDR3: ASSLGGGGGLYGYT

V: TRBV7-8
length: 13
CDR3: ASSSQRVRTYEQY

V: TRBV11-3
length: 11
CDR3: ASSSSPNSPLH

V: TRBV29-1
length: 15
CDR3: SAVEGRGSSGANVLT

V: TRBV7-6
length: 10
CDR3: ASRQANTEAF

V: TRBV28
length: 11
CDR3: ASISTMNTEAF

V: TRBV9
length: 12
CDR3: ASSVDGSHTEAF

V: TRBV29-1
length: 11
CDR3: SVERGADQPQH

V: TRBV29-1
length: 12
CDR3: SVRGQGANYGYT

V: TRBV7-9
length: 14
CDR3: ASSLDRGRGGEKLF

V: TRBV7-9
length: 11
CDR3: AGSLSPPHEQY

V: TRBV19
length: 13
CDR3: ASSIDRGLGNTIY

V: TRBV11-2
length: 14
CDR3: ASSLDPVSSYNEQF

V: TRBV14
length: 13
CDR3: ASASSGTPVETQY

V: TRBV7-2
length: 12
CDR3: ASSTRGNNQPQH

V: TRBV7-2
length: 14
CDR3: ASSLAGGTGNYGYT

V: TRBV10-3
length: 11
CDR3: AISVAAETEAF

V: TRBV5-1
length: 13
CDR3: ASSMRTGMNTEAF

V: TRBV25-1
length: 15
CDR3: ASSARKLAGSQETQY

V: TRBV20-1
length: 13
CDR3: SAHLAGSYDYEQY